The present TCR beta chain was sequenced within a study of cytomegalovirus exposure and HLA in healthy donors. Points from the study as a whole: In a later analysis, HLA-associated beta chains showed higher expansion and lower generation probabilities than comparable chains. A likely sequencing artifact accounted for one observed cluster of highly shared sequence variants. Within an earlier analysis, most TCR beta V segments proved productive either about 90% or about 30% of the time.

As regards this clone: Its antigen is unknown.

PCR involved 60 Vbeta and 13 Jbeta primers. Methods used by the authors: Later, 65 million to 85 million unique TCR beta chains were counted in an analysis, and around 11 million of them were shared. Data came from immunoSEQ multiplex PCR; TCRdb stores just in-frame clones and leaves some out. The V and J calls and clone size are taken from that table; D and trimming were inferred from the DNA. The sample shows 190,000 or so clones, roughly four fifths of them seen only once. The receptor was derived from a man aged 45-60 years in good health and CMV-seronegative. Sequenced material: PBMCs.

Written as DNA, the CDR3 is TGTGCCAGCAGTGCAAGGGGTTTGGAAGAGACCCAGTACTTC. Translating it yields CASSARGLEETQYF. The chain combines TRBV2 with TRBJ2-5, with a possible D match to TRBD1 (5 bases). V was shortened by 4 bases and J by 3 bases, with 12 bases between the two germline ends. The CDR3 runs 14 residues. CDR1 is SNHLY and CDR2 is FYNNEI in the germline V gene. The full variable domain, its missing parts supplied by reference TRBV2 and TRBJ2-5, is EPEVTQTPSHQVTQMGQEVILRCVPISNHLYFYWYRQILGQKVEFLVSFYNNEISEKSEIFDDQFSVERPDGSNFTLKIRSTKLEDSAMYFCASSARGLEETQYFGPGTRLLVL.